The sequence of this TCR beta chain was determined in a study of CD8 T cells in Susac syndrome. cDNA came from about 0.46 to 1 ug RNA primed by random hexamers. TCRdb re-derived calls from the immunoSEQ multiplex PCR reads in MiXCR, one entry per CDR3 protein. Seen here are 130,000 to 150,000 distinct CDR3 sequences, 94% observed once, and the top ten hold 0.07% to 0.1%. V lost 0 bases, J lost 8 bases, and 1 base stayed unmatched. The germline V gene encodes CDR1 WSHSY and CDR2 SAAADI. This CDR3 spans 13 amino acids. The receptor was isolated from a human donor in good health. The sample taken for sequencing was CD4+ T cells from PBMCs. The chain recombines TRBV10-2 with TRBJ1-2, with 9 positions matching TRBD1. The CDR3 DNA reads TGCGCCAGCAGTGAGTCGGGACAGGGAGGCTACACCTTC. Residues: CASSESGQGGYTF.